This record looks at one T cell receptor beta chain sequence and its context. This entry belongs to a study of T cells after yellow fever vaccination. Each CDR3 protein gets one entry after TCRdb re-called the 5' RACE reads with MiXCR. The sample has around 590,000 distinct CDR3 sequences, roughly an eighth seen once. Trimming cost V 0 bases and J 0 bases, with 10 bases left between them. Germline lookup yields CDR1 SGHTS and CDR2 YDEGEE. The CDR3 consists of 15 residues. This TCR was recovered from a man aged 30 to 45 who received the YFV17D yellow fever vaccine. The sequenced sample was PBMCs, obtained on the day of the yellow fever booster vaccination. The chain uses TRBV5-8 and TRBJ2-7, with D maybe TRBD2 (5 bases). CDR3 in amino acids: CASSLDTGSSYEQYF. In nucleotides, the CDR3 is TGTGCCAGCAGCTTGGATACGGGGAGCTCCTACGAGCAGTACTTC.